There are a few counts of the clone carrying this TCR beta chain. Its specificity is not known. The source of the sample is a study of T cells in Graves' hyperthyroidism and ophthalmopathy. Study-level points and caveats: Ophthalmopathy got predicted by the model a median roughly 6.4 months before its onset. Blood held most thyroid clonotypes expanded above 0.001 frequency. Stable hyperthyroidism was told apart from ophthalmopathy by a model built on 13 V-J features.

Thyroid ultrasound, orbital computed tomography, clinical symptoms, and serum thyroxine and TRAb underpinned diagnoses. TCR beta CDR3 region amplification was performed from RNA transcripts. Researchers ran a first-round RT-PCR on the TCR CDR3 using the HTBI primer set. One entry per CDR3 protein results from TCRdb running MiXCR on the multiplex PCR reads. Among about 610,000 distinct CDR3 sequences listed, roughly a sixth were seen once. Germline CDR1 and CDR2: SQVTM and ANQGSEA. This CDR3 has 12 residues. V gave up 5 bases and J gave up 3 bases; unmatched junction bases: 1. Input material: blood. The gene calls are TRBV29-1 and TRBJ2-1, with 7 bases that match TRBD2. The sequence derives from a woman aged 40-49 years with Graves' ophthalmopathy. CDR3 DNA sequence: TGCAGCGTTACTAGCGTCTACAATGAGCAGTTCTTC. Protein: CSVTSVYNEQFF.